This T cell receptor beta chain was recorded in a study of graft-versus-host responses after intestinal transplantation. The method was immunoSEQ multiplex PCR; TCRdb's version includes in-frame clones alone and lacks a portion of them. This table holds around 7,700 clones, less than 98% found once. The trim removed 5 bases at V and 7 bases at J, leaving 11 bases unmatched. The CDR3 spans 16 residues. Germline V CDR1 and CDR2: SGHAT, FQDESV (reference sequence). This receptor was taken from a human patient who received an intestinal transplant, so some T cells may come from the graft donor. The sample consisted of PBMCs, taken 23 days after intestinal transplant. The chain joins TRBV11-1 to TRBJ1-6, with 7 bases matching TRBD1. This chain's CDR3 is CASSQSRGTANSPLHF. In nucleotides, the CDR3 is TGTGCCAGCAGCCAAAGTAGAGGGACAGCCAATTCACCCCTCCACTTT.